This T cell receptor beta chain is drawn from a study of CD8 T cells in Susac syndrome. Random hexamers served to reverse transcribe about 0.5 to 1 ug RNA. Multiplex PCR with immunoSEQ amplified the TCR beta CDR3 across 54 Vbeta and 13 Jbeta. TCRdb reanalysed the immunoSEQ multiplex PCR reads using MiXCR and keeps one entry per CDR3 protein. The table lists 100,000 to 150,000 distinct CDR3 sequences, around 96% of them singletons. This clonotype was seen a single time. Per germline, CDR1 MGHRA and CDR2 YSYEKL. Trimming removed 4 bases from V and 5 bases from J; junction bases left unmatched: 8. The CDR3 has 15 amino acids.

The TCR originated in a human donor in good health. The chain recombines TRBV4-1 with TRBJ2-5, with TRBD1 matching over 9 bases. Source material: CD4+ T cells from PBMCs. The CDR3 protein is CASSPIGTGTETQYF. For the CDR3, the DNA is TGCGCCAGCAGCCCGATCGGGACAGGGACGGAGACCCAGTACTTC.